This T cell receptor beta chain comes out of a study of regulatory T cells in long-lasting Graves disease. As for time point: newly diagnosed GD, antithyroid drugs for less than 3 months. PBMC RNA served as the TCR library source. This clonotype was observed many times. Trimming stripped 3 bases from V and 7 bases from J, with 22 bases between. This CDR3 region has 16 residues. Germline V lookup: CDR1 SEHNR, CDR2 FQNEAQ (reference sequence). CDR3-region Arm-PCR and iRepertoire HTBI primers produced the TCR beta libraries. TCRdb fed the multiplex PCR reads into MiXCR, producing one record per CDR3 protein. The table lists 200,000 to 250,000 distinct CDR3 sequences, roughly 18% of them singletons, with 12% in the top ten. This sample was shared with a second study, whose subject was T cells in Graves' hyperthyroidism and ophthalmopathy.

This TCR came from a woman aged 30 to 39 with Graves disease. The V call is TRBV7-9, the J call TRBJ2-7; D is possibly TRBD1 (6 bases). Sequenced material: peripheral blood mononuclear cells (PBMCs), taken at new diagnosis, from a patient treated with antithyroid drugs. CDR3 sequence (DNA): TGTGCCAGCAGCTTGGGTCTCGGGACACAACCTAGGGAGCAGTACTTC. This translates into CASSLGLGTQPREQYF.